A single T cell receptor beta chain is shown here with its context. As originally analysed: Reference gene primers were amplified, and this amplification served to estimate nucleated cell counts. Method: immunoSEQ multiplex PCR; TCRdb's copy keeps in-frame clones and lacks some. Clone size and V and J calls were adopted from that table, with D and trimming inferred from the DNA. The table lists about 480,000 clones, roughly 89% of them singletons. This sample was taken from a study of blood T cell repertoires in COVID-19. CDR3 length equals 19 residues. V was pared by 1 base and J by 0 bases, with 11 bases of the junction left unmatched. Germline-derived CDR1 and CDR2 are LGHNA and YNFKEQ.

V usage is TRBV4-2 and J usage is TRBJ2-7; 11 bases match TRBD2. Sequencing input: peripheral blood. This receptor was taken from a woman aged 25 to 39 with acute or convalescent COVID-19. The CDR3 sequence: CASSQGGPGLAAFSYEQYF. CDR3 coding DNA: TGTGCCAGCAGCCAAGGGGGGCCGGGACTAGCGGCTTTCTCCTACGAGCAGTACTTC.